This T cell receptor beta chain was observed in a study of post-analysis software for immune sequencing data. Points from the study as a whole: Normalized Chao1 diversity was significantly lower in multiple sclerosis patients than in controls. Batch-mates among the samples co-clustered strongly by F measure. TRBV5-6, TRBV5-1 and TRBV20-1 were among 4 or 5 TRBV segments more frequent in patients than controls.

With 4 bases clipped from V and 8 bases from J, the junction kept 6 bases outside the gene matches. The CDR3 loop spans 15 amino acids. Included in the TCR beta cDNA libraries were unique molecular identifiers. Each CDR3 protein gets one entry after TCRdb re-called the PCR reads with MiXCR. The sample lists a few hundred thousand distinct CDR3 sequences, roughly 40% occurring once. This clonotype turned up a few times. The antigen remains unidentified. This chain connects TRBV12-3 or TRBV12-4 to TRBJ2-1; 12 bases agree with TRBD2. The sample consisted of blood. The sequence was obtained from a girl aged 2-10 years with multiple sclerosis. In DNA form, the CDR3 reads TGTGCCAGCAGTTCGGGACCTAGCGGGGGGGATGAGCAGTTCTTC. This translates into CASSSGPSGGDEQFF.